This T cell receptor (beta chain) was sequenced during a study of post-analysis software for immune sequencing data. For the study at large: Recorded disease courses covered relapsing-remitting, secondary progressive and progressive-relapsing multiple sclerosis. Some patients had no subtype annotation.

This CDR3 has 15 amino acids. Trimming removed 1 base at V and 12 bases at J, with 19 bases between. Each TCR beta cDNA library carried unique molecular identifiers. Researchers reported approximately 480,000 cDNA molecules coming from 1 to 10 million T cells. MiXCR was run by TCRdb on the PCR reads, yielding one entry per CDR3 protein. The sample yields some 700,000 distinct CDR3 sequences, around 60% seen once. Comment on this clonotype: The target antigen is unknown.

Points from the study as a whole: Samples prepared in the same batch strongly co-clustered by F measure. Controls had lower frequencies than patients of four or five TRBV segments, which included TRBV5-6, TRBV5-1 and TRBV20-1. Multiple sclerosis was associated with a significant reduction in normalized Chao1 diversity relative to controls.

The sequence was collected from a girl aged 2 to 9 with multiple sclerosis. This rearrangement joins TRBV12-3 or TRBV12-4 to TRBJ2-1; D unresolved. Sequenced input: blood. The CDR3 is CASSLDVTSGLRQFF. The CDR3 DNA follows: TGTGCCAGCAGTTTAGATGTGACTTCCGGTTTGAGGCAGTTCTTC.